This entry lists 19 T cell receptor beta chains sequenced from one sample in a study of cytomegalovirus exposure and HLA in healthy donors. The PCR made use of 60 Vbeta and 13 Jbeta primers. TCRdb's copy holds only in-frame clones and misses some; the assay was immunoSEQ multiplex PCR. The data contain about 130,000 clones, about two thirds of them seen just once; the ten biggest clones take up 3.5% to 4.5%. Sample: PBMCs. The receptors stem from a man between 25 and 39 years old in good health and CMV-seronegative.

Only a few counts were recorded for this clone. V is TRBV7-8 and J is TRBJ1-4; D is uncertain. V was shortened by 5 bases and J by 6 bases, with 16 bases between the two germline ends. The CDR3 runs 15 residues. Germline CDR1 and CDR2: SGHVS and FQNEAQ. CDR3 in DNA: TGTGCCAGCAGCCGAGCTGGAGGGTGGGATGAAAAACTGTTTTTT. Amino acid sequence: CASSRAGGWDEKLFF.

This CDR3 reads CASSLDRTGGLGNTEAFF. CDR3 coding DNA: TGTGCCAGCAGCTTGGACCGGACAGGGGGTCTAGGAAACACTGAAGCTTTCTTT. The chain employs TRBV5-6 and TRBJ1-1; 10 bases align to TRBD1. V lost 0 bases, J lost 2 bases, and 10 bases stayed unmatched. This CDR3 spans 18 amino acids. CDR1 and CDR2 (germline): SGHDT, YYEEEE.

This clone was observed a few times. This chain joins TRBV7-6 and TRBJ2-1; 9 bases align to TRBD2. The CDR3 has 15 residues. The germline V gene has CDR1 SGHVS and CDR2 FNYEAQ. Germline trimming cut 1 base from V and 8 bases from J; bases unmatched to any gene: 6. CDR3 in DNA: TGTGCCAGCAGCTTAGGGGCGGGGGGGGGCCATGAGCAGTTCTTC. This gives the protein CASSLGAGGGHEQFF.

This clone has a single count. This chain links TRBV5-1 with TRBJ2-2; D may be TRBD1 (5 bases). CDR3 length: 14 residues. Per germline, CDR1 SGHRS and CDR2 YFSETQ. The V end lost 2 bases, the J end lost 1 base, and 6 bases lay between the germline ends. DNA for the CDR3: TGCGCCAGCAGCTTAGGACAGAACACCGGGGAGCTGTTTTTT. Residues: CASSLGQNTGELFF. The full variable domain, rest sourced from reference TRBV5-1 and TRBJ2-2, is KAGVTQTPRYLIKTRGQQVTLSCSPISGHRSVSWYQQTPGQGLQFLFEYFSETQRNKGNFPGRFSGRQFSNSRSEMNVSTLELGDSALYLCASSLGQNTGELFFGEGSRLTVL.

The chain combines TRBV4-1 with TRBJ2-4; 7 positions agree with TRBD2. This CDR3 has 16 residues. In germline, CDR1 is MGHRA, CDR2 YSYEKL. The trim removed 2 bases at V and 0 bases at J, leaving 4 bases unmatched. The DNA of the CDR3 is TGCGCCAGCAGCCAACTAGCGGTCCTAGCCAAAAACATTCAGTACTTC. This translates into CASSQLAVLAKNIQYF.

The J gene is TRBJ2-5, the V gene TRBV9; D may be TRBD1 (6 bases). The V end lost 0 bases, the J end lost 4 bases, and 16 bases lay between the germline ends. Germline V CDR1 and CDR2: SGDLS, YYNGEE. This CDR3 is built from 16 residues. The CDR3 DNA is TGTGCCAGCAGCGTAGGAATGGGGGCCGCCCCAGAGACCCAGTACTTC. Protein sequence: CASSVGMGAAPETQYF.

This clone was detected only a few times. V usage is TRBV6-1 and J usage is TRBJ2-7, with 8 bases aligning to TRBD2. After removal of 3 bases from V and 3 bases from J, the junction contained 7 bases not matched to a gene. The CDR3 runs 15 residues. Germline CDR1 is MNHNS and CDR2 is SASEGT. The CDR3 here is CASSEGLEAFYEQYF. CDR3 DNA sequence: TGTGCCAGCAGTGAGGGACTAGAAGCCTTCTACGAGCAGTACTTC.

The V and J genes are TRBV10-3 and TRBJ2-7; D uncertain. The CDR3 is 15 residues long. Trimming pared 0 bases from V and 2 bases from J, leaving 11 bases between. Germline V lookup: CDR1 ENHRY, CDR2 SYGVKD. The CDR3 sequence is CAISESESRPYEQYF. The CDR3 region has the DNA TGTGCCATCAGTGAGTCGGAGTCCCGCCCCTACGAGCAGTACTTC.

This chain connects TRBV7-2 to TRBJ2-7; possibly TRBD1 for D (6 bases). CDR1 is SGHTA, CDR2 FQGNSA, per germline. V lost 1 base and J 0 bases, leaving 10 bases between the germline ends. This CDR3 spans 15 amino acids. The CDR3: CASSLGGLNSYEQYF. CDR3 coding DNA: TGTGCCAGCAGCTTAGGGGGGCTCAACTCCTACGAGCAGTACTTC. Full variable domain (outside the CDR3, taken from reference TRBV7-2 and TRBJ2-7): GAGVSQSPSNKVTEKGKDVELRCDPISGHTALYWYRQSLGQGLEFLIYFQGNSAPDKSGLPSDRFSAERTGGSVSTLTIQRTQQEDSAVYLCASSLGGLNSYEQYFGPGTRLTVT.

The chain is built from TRBV9 and TRBJ2-5; D might be TRBD1 (6 bases). This CDR3 is 14 amino acids long. Deletions cut 0 bases from V and 6 bases from J, with 12 bases between. Germline values: CDR1 SGDLS, CDR2 YYNGEE. The CDR3 nucleotides are TGTGCCAGCAGCGTAGAATACAGGGATCAGACCCAGTACTTC. Translating it yields CASSVEYRDQTQYF.

The V call is TRBV10-3, the J call TRBJ1-1; no reliable D call. V shed 0 bases and J shed 10 bases, with 9 bases lying between them. The CDR3 totals 12 residues. Germline V gene lookup returns CDR1 ENHRY and CDR2 SYGVKD. The CDR3 loop is CAISESRRGAFF. As DNA, the CDR3 is TGTGCCATCAGTGAGTCAAGGAGAGGAGCTTTCTTT.

This clone was detected only a few times. The rearrangement uses TRBV2 and TRBJ2-1, with a tentative D call TRBD1 (5 bases). Germline CDR1 and CDR2: SNHLY and FYNNEI. Between the trimmed V and J ends, which lost 4 bases and 5 bases, there was a span of 12 bases. This CDR3 is 14 amino acids long. CDR3 in amino acids: CASSGQGVDNEQFF. CDR3 coding DNA: TGTGCCAGCAGTGGGCAGGGTGTTGACAATGAGCAGTTCTTC.

V is TRBV28 and J is TRBJ2-7; TRBD1 matches at 9 bases. J was trimmed by 6 bases and V by 5 bases; bases with no gene match: 17. The CDR3 loop spans 17 amino acids. Germline V gives CDR1 MDHEN, CDR2 SYDVKM. This CDR3 reads CASSLVPGQGGPGEQYF. The DNA of the CDR3 is TGTGCCAGCAGTCTCGTCCCGGGACAGGGAGGACCAGGCGAGCAGTACTTC.

The chain employs TRBV5-1 and TRBJ1-5; the D is unclear. The CDR3 extends over 15 amino acids. Germline V gene sequence: CDR1 SGHRS, CDR2 YFSETQ. V was shortened by 6 bases and J by 5 bases, with 18 bases between the two germline ends. CDR3 sequence (DNA): TGCGCCAGCACCACCGATGGCACGGGTGATCAGCCCCAGCATTTT. Protein sequence: CASTTDGTGDQPQHF.

V gene TRBV19 combines with J gene TRBJ2-2, with D maybe TRBD2 (7 bases). The CDR3 length is 15 residues. V lost 4 bases to trimming and J lost 4 bases, with 13 bases between them. Germline V lookup: CDR1 LNHDA, CDR2 SQIVND (reference sequence). CDR3 amino acids: CASSREGGTTGELFF. CDR3 nucleotides: TGTGCCAGTAGTAGGGAGGGGGGGACCACCGGGGAGCTGTTTTTT.

The chain employs TRBV14 and TRBJ2-2, with D unclear. The V gene's germline CDR1 is SGHDN and CDR2 FVKESK. The CDR3 extends over 15 amino acids. The V gene lost 1 base and the J gene lost 2 bases, with 8 bases spanning the gap. The CDR3 region is CASSQGWPNTGELFF. The DNA for the CDR3 is TGTGCCAGCAGCCAAGGGTGGCCCAACACCGGGGAGCTGTTTTTT.

The gene calls are TRBV29-1 and TRBJ1-2; tentative D call: TRBD1 (5 bases). Trimming took 4 bases from V and 7 from J, leaving 10 bases between them. The CDR3 consists of 11 residues. Germline V gene sequence: CDR1 SQVTM, CDR2 ANQGSEA. CDR3 bases: TGCAGCGTTGCGACAGTTCCTGGCTACACCTTC. Protein sequence: CSVATVPGYTF.

This clone was found a few times. J is TRBJ2-5 and V is TRBV4-1, with 12 positions matching TRBD1. The CDR3 length is 16 residues. Germline V CDR1 and CDR2: MGHRA, YSYEKL. Trimming took 3 bases from V and 5 from J; bases not matched to a gene: 7. The CDR3 sequence: CASSHAGTGGWETQYF. The CDR3 nucleotides are TGCGCCAGCAGCCATGCGGGGACAGGGGGCTGGGAGACCCAGTACTTC.

This rearrangement joins TRBV4-2 to TRBJ2-2; 11 bases map to TRBD2. The J segment lost 5 bases and the V segment lost 1 base, leaving 9 bases of the junction unmatched. The CDR3 is 18 residues long. Germline lookup yields CDR1 LGHNA and CDR2 YNFKEQ. CDR3 in amino acids: CASSQGNSGGAKTGELFF. As DNA, the CDR3 is TGTGCCAGCAGCCAAGGGAATAGCGGGGGGGCAAAAACCGGGGAGCTGTTTTTT.